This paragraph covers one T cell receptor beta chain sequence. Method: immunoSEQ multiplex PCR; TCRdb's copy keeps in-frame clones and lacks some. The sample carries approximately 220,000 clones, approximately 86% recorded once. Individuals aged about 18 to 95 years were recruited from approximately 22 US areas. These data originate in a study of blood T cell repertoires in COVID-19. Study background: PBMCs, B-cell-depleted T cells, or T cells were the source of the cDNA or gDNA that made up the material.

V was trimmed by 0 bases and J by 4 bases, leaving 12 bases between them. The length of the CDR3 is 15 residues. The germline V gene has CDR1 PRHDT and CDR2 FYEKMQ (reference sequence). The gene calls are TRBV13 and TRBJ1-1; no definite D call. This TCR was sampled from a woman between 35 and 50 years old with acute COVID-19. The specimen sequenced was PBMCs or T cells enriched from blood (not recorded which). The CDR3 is CASSLGEGGGTEAFF. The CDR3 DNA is TGTGCCAGCAGCTTAGGGGAGGGTGGAGGCACTGAAGCTTTCTTT.